What follows are 19 T cell receptor beta chains derived from one specimen sequenced in a study of response to subunit inactivated influenza vaccine (dated by TCRdb to 2017 to 2018). The library was produced with RT-PCR. The instrument given in TCRdb is Illumina HiSeq 2500. In TCRdb, the public reads were trimmed at Q25 with fastp and aligned with MiXCR, with productive beta chains retained. Every distinct CDR3 protein forms one entry, paired with its most common genes and DNA. Counted in this sample were roughly 700,000 distinct CDR3 sequences; approximately 13% of them appeared once. The ten largest clones represent 5.5% to 7% of the sample. The sequences come from PBMCs from blood, collected approximately 15 days before vaccination. The receptors were sampled from a man aged 50 to 59 who received an inactivated influenza vaccine. Donor details come from another sample of the same person, matched by shared clones.

A few counts support this clonotype. The chain carries TRBV15 and TRBJ2-5; 7 bases are a match to TRBD1. The CDR3 is 15 amino acids. Unmatched junction bases numbered 10, after V lost 5 bases and J lost 4 bases. CDR1 and CDR2 from the germline V gene are LNHNV and YYDKDF (reference sequence). CDR3 DNA sequence: TGTGCCACCAGCCCTCGGGACAGTGAAGGAGAGACCCAGTACTTC. Translated: CATSPRDSEGETQYF.

This clonotype was observed a handful of times. This chain connects TRBV4-1 to TRBJ1-1; D is possibly TRBD1 (5 bases). Germline lookup yields CDR1 MGHRA and CDR2 YSYEKL. The CDR3 spans 15 residues. V was clipped by 4 bases and J by 1 base, with 13 bases between them. The CDR3 loop reads CASSRKAGPNTEAFF. The CDR3 nucleotides read TGCGCCAGCAGCCGAAAAGCAGGGCCGAACACTGAAGCTTTCTTT.

In its sample, this clonotype was seen a few times. The chain couples TRBV28 to TRBJ1-2; 8 bases align to TRBD1. The CDR3 runs 18 residues. CDR1 and CDR2 (germline): MDHEN, SYDVKM. The V and J ends lost 2 bases and 3 bases, in that order; junction bases with no gene match: 14. Here the CDR3 reads CASSLKQGVYTGDYGYTF. In nucleotides, the CDR3 is TGTGCCAGCAGTTTAAAACAGGGGGTTTATACAGGTGACTATGGCTACACCTTC.

Ten or more counts support this clonotype. This chain links TRBV10-3 with TRBJ2-7, with D unclear. The CDR3 contains 13 residues. Germline V gene data show CDR1 as ENHRY and CDR2 as SYGVKD. With 4 bases removed from V and 5 bases from J, the gap between germline ends came to 12 bases. In DNA, the CDR3 is TGTGCCATCAGTGCCACCCTAACAAACGAGCAGTACTTC. It translates to CAISATLTNEQYF.

This clonotype has a handful of counts. The chain joins TRBV6-5 to TRBJ2-2; 7 bases match TRBD2. The CDR3 sequence is 17 residues long. Germline V gives CDR1 MNHEY, CDR2 SVGAGI. V lost 2 bases to trimming and J lost 7 bases; unmatched junction nucleotides: 13. CDR3 amino acids: CASSYPRDGRTGGELFF. Written as DNA, the CDR3 is TGTGCCAGCAGTTACCCCCGAGACGGGAGGACGGGCGGGGAGCTGTTTTTT.

This clonotype was seen only a few times. This sequence joins TRBV7-2 and TRBJ1-1, with 7 bases lining up with TRBD1. The CDR3 totals 16 residues. Looked up from germline, CDR1 is SGHTA and CDR2 is FQGNSA. Trimming removed 1 base from V and 5 bases from J; junction bases left unmatched: 10. This CDR3 is CASSLGKGALVTEAFF. Here the CDR3 DNA reads TGTGCCAGCAGCTTAGGGAAGGGGGCTTTGGTAACTGAAGCTTTCTTT.

The chain links TRBV11-1 to TRBJ1-5; D may be TRBD1 (5 bases). Deletions cut 5 bases from V and 3 bases from J, with 11 bases between. The CDR3 covers 14 residues. Germline values: CDR1 SGHAT, CDR2 FQDESV (reference sequence). The CDR3 sequence is CASSRDPVNQPQHF. The CDR3 nucleotides are TGTGCCAGCAGCCGGGACCCGGTCAATCAGCCCCAGCATTTT.

The chain uses TRBV7-2 and TRBJ2-3, with D perhaps matching TRBD1 or TRBD2 (5 bases each). This CDR3 region has 16 residues. The germline V gene encodes CDR1 SGHTA and CDR2 FQGNSA. Trimming pared 5 bases from V and 0 bases from J, leaving 15 bases between. The CDR3 DNA sequence: TGTGCCAGCAGCGCCTCGGGACCGTTAAGCACAGATACGCAGTATTTT. This codes for CASSASGPLSTDTQYF.

This clonotype was counted between two and nine times. The genes are TRBV10-3 and TRBJ2-7; D is unclear. V was pared by 4 bases and J by 1 base, with 11 bases between. This CDR3 contains 14 residues. Germline CDR1 reads ENHRY; CDR2 reads SYGVKD. The CDR3 nucleotides read TGTGCCATCAGTGGGGCAGAATCTTCCTACGAGCAGTACTTC. Translated, it gives CAISGAESSYEQYF.

The gene calls are TRBV2 and TRBJ2-7; D gene ambiguous. Germline CDR1 reads SNHLY; CDR2 reads FYNNEI. Trimming pared 2 bases from V and 2 bases from J, leaving 13 bases between. The CDR3 covers 15 residues. CDR3 nucleotides: TGTGCCAGCAGTGAAAACGAAAGAGGTCCCTACGAGCAGTACTTC. It specifies CASSENERGPYEQYF.

This clonotype was picked up a small number of times. The chain carries TRBV20-1 and TRBJ1-5, with D possibly being TRBD1 (5 bases). This CDR3 comprises 11 residues. Germline V gene data show CDR1 as DFQATT and CDR2 as SNEGSKA (reference sequence). V was clipped by 5 bases and J by 9 bases, with 11 bases between them. CDR3 sequence (DNA): TGCAGTGCTCAGGGCCCAAGGCCCCAGCATTTT. Translated, it gives CSAQGPRPQHF.

A few counts support this clonotype. The V gene is TRBV20-1, the J gene TRBJ1-2, with 7 bases aligning to TRBD1. There are 15 residues in the CDR3. The V and J ends lost 1 base and 1 base, in that order; junction bases with no gene match: 6. From germline, CDR1 is DFQATT and CDR2 SNEGSKA (reference sequence). In DNA form, the CDR3 reads TGCAGTGCTAGAGTGACGCGACAGGGTAACTATGGCTACACCTTC. This gives the protein CSARVTRQGNYGYTF.

This clonotype was detected only a few times. CDR3 loop: CASSRTSGRATDTQYF. The CDR3 coding sequence is TGTGCCAGCAGCCGGACCAGCGGGAGGGCCACAGATACGCAGTATTTT. The chain is built from TRBV12-3 or TRBV12-4 and TRBJ2-3, with 10 bases lining up with TRBD2. V lost 6 bases and J lost 2; bases outside the gene matches: 8. This CDR3 contains 16 residues.

This clonotype was seen ten or more times. The rearrangement joins TRBV10-3 to TRBJ2-7, with D perhaps matching TRBD1 or TRBD2 (5 bases each). V was trimmed by 5 bases and J by 4 bases, leaving 15 bases between them. The CDR3 is 14 amino acids. Looked up from germline, CDR1 is ENHRY and CDR2 is SYGVKD. The CDR3, as DNA: TGTGCCATCAGTAATGGCCCGGGACGGTACGAGCAGTACTTC. Translating it yields CAISNGPGRYEQYF.

This clonotype was recorded at least ten times. The gene calls are TRBV7-2 and TRBJ1-3, with no clear D. Trimming removed 4 bases at V and 2 bases at J, with 9 bases between. Per germline, CDR1 SGHTA and CDR2 FQGNSA. The CDR3 loop spans 14 amino acids. CDR3 loop: CASSSPGAGNTIYF. As DNA, the CDR3 is TGTGCCAGCAGCTCTCCCGGGGCTGGAAACACCATATATTTT.

V and J are TRBV5-1 and TRBJ2-7, with TRBD1 as a possible D gene (6 bases). Deletions cut 3 bases from V and 2 bases from J, with 9 bases between. Per germline, CDR1 SGHRS and CDR2 YFSETQ. The CDR3 is 13 residues long. The CDR3 sequence: CASSSGHTYEQYF. The CDR3 DNA follows: TGCGCCAGCAGCTCGGGACACACCTACGAGCAGTACTTC.

This clonotype was observed a handful of times. The chain uses TRBV3-1 and TRBJ2-1, with TRBD1 identical over 8 bases. Germline assignment: CDR1 LGHDT and CDR2 YNNKEL (reference sequence). CDR3 length: 15 amino acids. The J segment lost 3 bases and the V segment lost 2 bases, leaving 3 bases of the junction unmatched. The CDR3 DNA is TGTGCCAGCAGCCAACAGGGGGCCTTCTACAATGAGCAGTTCTTC. It specifies CASSQQGAFYNEQFF.

The gene calls are TRBV7-9 and TRBJ2-7; 7 bases match TRBD1. From germline, CDR1 is SEHNR and CDR2 FQNEAQ (reference sequence). After removal of 2 bases from V and 0 bases from J, the junction contained 4 bases not matched to a gene. The length of the CDR3 is 15 residues. CDR3 protein: CASSLRGRSSYEQYF. CDR3 coding DNA: TGTGCCAGCAGCTTAAGGGGGCGAAGCTCCTACGAGCAGTACTTC.

This clonotype was seen many times. This chain uses TRBV12-3 or TRBV12-4 with TRBJ1-6; D uncertain. The CDR3 is made up of 15 amino acids. Trimming left V 8 bases short and J 0 bases short, with 11 bases between. The CDR3 sequence: CASYKTGSYNSPLHF. CDR3 nucleotides: TGTGCCAGCTACAAGACGGGCTCCTATAATTCACCCCTCCACTTT.